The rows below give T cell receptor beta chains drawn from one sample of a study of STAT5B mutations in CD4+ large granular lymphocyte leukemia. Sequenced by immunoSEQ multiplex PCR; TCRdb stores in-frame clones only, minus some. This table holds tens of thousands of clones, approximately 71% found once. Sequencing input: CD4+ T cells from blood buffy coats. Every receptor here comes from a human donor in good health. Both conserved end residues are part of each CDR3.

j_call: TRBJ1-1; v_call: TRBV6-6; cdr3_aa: CASSYGERSTEAFF
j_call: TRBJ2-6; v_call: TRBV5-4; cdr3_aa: CASELSVRQSRANVLTF
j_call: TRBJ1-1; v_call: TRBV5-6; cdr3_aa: CASSLVRTGRTEAFF
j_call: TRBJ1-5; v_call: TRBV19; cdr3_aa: CASSIGGVSNQPQHF
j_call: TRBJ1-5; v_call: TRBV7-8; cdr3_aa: CASSLDTNNQPQHF
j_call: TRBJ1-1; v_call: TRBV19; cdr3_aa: CATLKDSTNTEAFF
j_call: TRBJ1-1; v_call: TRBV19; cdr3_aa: CASSMGDRDQYTEAFF
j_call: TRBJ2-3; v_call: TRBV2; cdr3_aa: CASSYMLRSTDTQYF
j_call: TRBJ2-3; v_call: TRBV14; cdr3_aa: CASSQEILSRVTDTQYF
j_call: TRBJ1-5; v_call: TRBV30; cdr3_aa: CAWSVWHGNQPQHF
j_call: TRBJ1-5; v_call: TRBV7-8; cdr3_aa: CASSSDWNQPQHF
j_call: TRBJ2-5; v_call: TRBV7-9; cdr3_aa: CASSRTTGLQETQYF
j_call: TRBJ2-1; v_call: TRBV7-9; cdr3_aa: CASSLEGASYNEQFF
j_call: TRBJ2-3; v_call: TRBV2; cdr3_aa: CASNLGLAGGDTQYF
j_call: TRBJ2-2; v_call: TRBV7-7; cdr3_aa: CASSFGGQGAPGELFF
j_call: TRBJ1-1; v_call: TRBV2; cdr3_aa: CASVMGNTEAFF
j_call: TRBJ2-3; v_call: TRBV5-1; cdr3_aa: CASSLALSGSTDTQYF
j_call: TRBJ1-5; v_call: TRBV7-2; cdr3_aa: CASSPGTGINQPQHF
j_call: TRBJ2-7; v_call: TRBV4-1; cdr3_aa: CASSEDRGAYEQYF
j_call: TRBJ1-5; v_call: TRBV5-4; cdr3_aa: CASSNNQPQHF
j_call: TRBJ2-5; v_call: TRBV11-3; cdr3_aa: CASSLEITGTPGETQYF
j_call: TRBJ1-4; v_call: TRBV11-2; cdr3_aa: CASSLGRVNEKLFF
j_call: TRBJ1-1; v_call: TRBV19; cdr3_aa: CASSISQSSTEAFF
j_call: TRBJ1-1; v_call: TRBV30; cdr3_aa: CAWSALDRVFEDTEAFF
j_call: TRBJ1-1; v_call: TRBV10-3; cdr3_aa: CATRQGASTEAFF
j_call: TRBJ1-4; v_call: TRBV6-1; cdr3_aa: CASSEFSVNEKLFF
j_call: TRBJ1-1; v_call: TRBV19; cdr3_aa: CASNNRGNTEAFF